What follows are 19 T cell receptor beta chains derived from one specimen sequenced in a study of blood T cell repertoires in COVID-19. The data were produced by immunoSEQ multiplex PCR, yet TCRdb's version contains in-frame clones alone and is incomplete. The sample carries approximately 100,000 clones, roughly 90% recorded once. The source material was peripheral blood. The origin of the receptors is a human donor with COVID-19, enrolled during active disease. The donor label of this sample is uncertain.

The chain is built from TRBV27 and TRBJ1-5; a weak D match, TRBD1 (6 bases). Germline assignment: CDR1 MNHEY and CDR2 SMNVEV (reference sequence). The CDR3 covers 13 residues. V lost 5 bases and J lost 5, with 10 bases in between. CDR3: CASSPHRDQPQHF. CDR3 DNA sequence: TGTGCCAGCAGTCCCCACAGGGATCAGCCCCAGCATTTT.

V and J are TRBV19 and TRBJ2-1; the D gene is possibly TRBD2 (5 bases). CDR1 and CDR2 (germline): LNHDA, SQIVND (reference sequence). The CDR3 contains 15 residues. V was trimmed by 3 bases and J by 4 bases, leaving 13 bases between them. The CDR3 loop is CASSISSGAYNEQFF. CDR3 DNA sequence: TGTGCCAGTAGTATTAGCAGCGGCGCGTACAATGAGCAGTTCTTC.

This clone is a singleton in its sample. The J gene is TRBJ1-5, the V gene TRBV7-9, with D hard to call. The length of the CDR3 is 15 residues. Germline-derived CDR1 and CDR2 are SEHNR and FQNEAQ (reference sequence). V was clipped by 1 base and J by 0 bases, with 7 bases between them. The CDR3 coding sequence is TGTGCCAGCAGCTTAGGAGATTATAGCAATCAGCCCCAGCATTTT. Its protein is CASSLGDYSNQPQHF.

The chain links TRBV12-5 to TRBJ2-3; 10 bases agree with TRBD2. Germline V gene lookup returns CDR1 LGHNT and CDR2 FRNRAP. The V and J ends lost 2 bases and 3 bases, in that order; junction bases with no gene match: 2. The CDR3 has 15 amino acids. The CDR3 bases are TGTGCTAGTGGTTTGAGTAGCGGGGGGACAGATACGCAGTATTTT. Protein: CASGLSSGGTDTQYF.

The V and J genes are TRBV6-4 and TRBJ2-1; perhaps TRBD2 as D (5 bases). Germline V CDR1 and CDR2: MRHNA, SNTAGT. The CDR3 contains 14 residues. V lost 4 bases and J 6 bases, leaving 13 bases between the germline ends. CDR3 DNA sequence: TGTGCCAGCAGTGTCAACCGGGGTAGCAATGAGCAGTTCTTC. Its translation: CASSVNRGSNEQFF.

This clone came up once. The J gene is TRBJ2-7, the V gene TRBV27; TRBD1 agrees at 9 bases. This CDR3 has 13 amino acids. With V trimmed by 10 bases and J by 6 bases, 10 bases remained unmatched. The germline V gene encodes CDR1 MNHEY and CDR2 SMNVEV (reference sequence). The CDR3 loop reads CATARTGAGEQYF. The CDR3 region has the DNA TGTGCCACCGCCAGGACAGGGGCGGGCGAGCAGTACTTC.

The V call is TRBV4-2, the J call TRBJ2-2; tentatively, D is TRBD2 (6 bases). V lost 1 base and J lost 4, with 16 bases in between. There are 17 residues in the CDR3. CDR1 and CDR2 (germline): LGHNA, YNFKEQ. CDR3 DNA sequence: TGTGCCAGCAGCCAAGGACGGGGGACCTCGGGCACCGGGGAGCTGTTTTTT. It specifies CASSQGRGTSGTGELFF.

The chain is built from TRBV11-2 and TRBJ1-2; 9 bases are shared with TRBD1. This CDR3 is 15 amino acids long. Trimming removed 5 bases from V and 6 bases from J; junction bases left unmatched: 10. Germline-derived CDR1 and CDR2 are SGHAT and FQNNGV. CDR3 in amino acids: CASSALTGGADGYTF. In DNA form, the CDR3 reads TGTGCCAGCAGCGCCTTAACAGGGGGCGCCGATGGCTACACCTTC.

This chain's CDR3 is CAGIGQAGTEAFF. For the CDR3, the DNA is TGTGCCGGAATCGGACAGGCGGGGACTGAAGCTTTCTTT. J is TRBJ1-1 and V is TRBV6-5; TRBD1 matches at 7 bases. The CDR3 has 13 amino acids. V dropped 11 bases and J dropped 5; count of bases not matched to a gene: 11. Germline V lookup: CDR1 MNHEY, CDR2 SVGAGI.

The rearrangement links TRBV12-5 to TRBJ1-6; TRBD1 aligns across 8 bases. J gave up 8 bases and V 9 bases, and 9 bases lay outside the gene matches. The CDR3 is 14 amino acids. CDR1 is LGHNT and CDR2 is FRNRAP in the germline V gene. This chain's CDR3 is CASQLQGGYSPLHF. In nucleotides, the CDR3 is TGTGCTAGCCAACTACAGGGGGGGTATTCACCCCTCCACTTT.

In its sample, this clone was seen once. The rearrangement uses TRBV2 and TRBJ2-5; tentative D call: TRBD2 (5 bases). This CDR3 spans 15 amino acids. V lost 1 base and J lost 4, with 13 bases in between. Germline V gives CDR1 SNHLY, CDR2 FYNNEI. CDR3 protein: CASSEEDFLGETQYF. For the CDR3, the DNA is TGTGCCAGCAGTGAAGAGGACTTTTTGGGAGAGACCCAGTACTTC.

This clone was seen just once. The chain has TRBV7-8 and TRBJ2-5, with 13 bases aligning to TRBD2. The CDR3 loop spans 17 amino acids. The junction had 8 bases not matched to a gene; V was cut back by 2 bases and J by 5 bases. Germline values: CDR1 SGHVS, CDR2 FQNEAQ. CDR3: CASSLSGTSGITETQYF. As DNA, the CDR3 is TGTGCCAGCAGCTTAAGCGGGACTAGCGGGATCACCGAGACCCAGTACTTC.

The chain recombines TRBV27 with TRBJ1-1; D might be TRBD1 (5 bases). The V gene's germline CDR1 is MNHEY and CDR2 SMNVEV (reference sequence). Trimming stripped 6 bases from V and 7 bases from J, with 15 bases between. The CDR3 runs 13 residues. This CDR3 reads CASSQGRAYEAFF. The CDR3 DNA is TGTGCCAGCAGCCAGGGCAGGGCATATGAAGCTTTCTTT.

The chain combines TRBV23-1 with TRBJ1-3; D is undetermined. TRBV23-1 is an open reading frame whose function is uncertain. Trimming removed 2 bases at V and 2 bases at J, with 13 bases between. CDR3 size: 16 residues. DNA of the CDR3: TGCGCCAGCAGTCAACAGGAGGGATTCCCTGGAAACACCATATATTTT. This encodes CASSQQEGFPGNTIYF.

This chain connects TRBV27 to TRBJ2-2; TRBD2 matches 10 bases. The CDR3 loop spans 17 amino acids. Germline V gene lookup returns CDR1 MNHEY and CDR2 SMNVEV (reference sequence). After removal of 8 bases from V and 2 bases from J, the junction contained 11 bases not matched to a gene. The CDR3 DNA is TGTGCCAGCTACCCCAAAGCGGGGGGGACCAACACCGGGGAGCTGTTTTTT. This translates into CASYPKAGGTNTGELFF.

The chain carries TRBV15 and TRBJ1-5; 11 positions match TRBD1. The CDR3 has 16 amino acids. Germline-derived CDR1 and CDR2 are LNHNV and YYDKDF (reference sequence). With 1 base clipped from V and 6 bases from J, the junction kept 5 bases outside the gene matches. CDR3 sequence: CATSRVGTGGLQPQHF. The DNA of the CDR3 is TGTGCCACCAGCAGAGTTGGGACAGGGGGTCTTCAGCCCCAGCATTTT. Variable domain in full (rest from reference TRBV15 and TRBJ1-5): DAMVIQNPRYQVTQFGKPVTLSCSQTLNHNVMYWYQQKSSQAPKLLFHYYDKDFNNEADTPDNFQSRRPNTSFCFLDIRSPGLGDTAMYLCATSRVGTGGLQPQHFGDGTRLSIL.

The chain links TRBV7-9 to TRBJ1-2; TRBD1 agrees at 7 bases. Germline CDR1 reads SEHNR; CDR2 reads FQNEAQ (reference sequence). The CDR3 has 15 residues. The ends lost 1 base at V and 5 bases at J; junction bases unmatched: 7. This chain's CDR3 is CASSLVRTGFYGYTF. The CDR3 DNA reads TGTGCCAGCAGCTTAGTCCGGACAGGTTTTTATGGCTACACCTTC.

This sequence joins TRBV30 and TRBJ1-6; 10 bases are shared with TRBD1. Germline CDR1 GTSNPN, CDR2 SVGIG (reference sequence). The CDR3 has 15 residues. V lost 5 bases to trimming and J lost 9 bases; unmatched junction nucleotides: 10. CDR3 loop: CAWGTGARYGSPLHF. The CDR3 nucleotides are TGTGCCTGGGGGACAGGGGCCAGGTATGGTTCACCCCTCCACTTT. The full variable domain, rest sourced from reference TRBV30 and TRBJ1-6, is SQTIHQWPATLVQPVGSPLSLECTVEGTSNPNLYWYRQAAGRGLQLLFYSVGIGQISSEVPQNLSASRPQDRQFILSSKKLLLSDSGFYLCAWGTGARYGSPLHFGNGTRLTVT.

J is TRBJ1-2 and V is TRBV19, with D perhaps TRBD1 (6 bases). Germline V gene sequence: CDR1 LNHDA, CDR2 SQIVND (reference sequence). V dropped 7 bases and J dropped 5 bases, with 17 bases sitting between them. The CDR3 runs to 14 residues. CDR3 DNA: TGTGCCAGTACGATTCAGGGGATCGGGTATGGCTACACCTTC. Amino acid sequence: CASTIQGIGYGYTF.